This TCR beta chain was documented in a study of vaccination and CD4 T cells after COVID-19. Points from the study as a whole: Among reactive clones from convalescent patients, a median roughly 86% appeared only post-vaccination.

The assay that was used to sequence DNA from cultured CD4+ T cells was the Oncomine TCR Beta short-read assay. TCRdb re-derived calls from the PCR reads in MiXCR, one entry per CDR3 protein. Among some 10,000 distinct CDR3 sequences listed, 64% were seen once. Treatment noted: roughly 11-day PBMC culture with coronavirus spike peptide pools or control peptides (ViraFEST assay). As concerns this clonotype: Antigen unknown.

The germline V gene encodes CDR1 KGHDR and CDR2 SFDVKD. The CDR3 loop spans 16 amino acids. V was trimmed by 4 bases and J by 1 base, leaving 14 bases between them. The V call is TRBV24-1, the J call TRBJ2-3; D unresolved. Sequenced material: CD4+ T cells from blood, cultured in vitro. The clonotype comes from a human donor who had recovered from COVID-19. In DNA, the CDR3 is TGTGCCACCAGTGAGACTGCCCCGGCGCGCACAGATACGCAGTATTTT. The encoded protein is CATSETAPARTDTQYF.